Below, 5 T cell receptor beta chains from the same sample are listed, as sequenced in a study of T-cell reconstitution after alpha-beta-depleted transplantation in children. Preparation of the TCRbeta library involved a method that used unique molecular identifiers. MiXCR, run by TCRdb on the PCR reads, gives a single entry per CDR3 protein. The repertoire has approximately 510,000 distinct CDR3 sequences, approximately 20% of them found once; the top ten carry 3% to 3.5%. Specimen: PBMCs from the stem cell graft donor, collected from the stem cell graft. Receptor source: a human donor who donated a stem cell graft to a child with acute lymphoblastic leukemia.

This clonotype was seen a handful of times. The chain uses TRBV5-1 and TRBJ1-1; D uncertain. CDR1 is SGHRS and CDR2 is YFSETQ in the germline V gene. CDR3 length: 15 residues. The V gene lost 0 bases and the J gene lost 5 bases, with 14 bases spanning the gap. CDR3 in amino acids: CASSLGEMVRTEAFF. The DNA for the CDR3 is TGCGCCAGCAGCTTGGGGGAGATGGTAAGAACTGAAGCTTTCTTT.

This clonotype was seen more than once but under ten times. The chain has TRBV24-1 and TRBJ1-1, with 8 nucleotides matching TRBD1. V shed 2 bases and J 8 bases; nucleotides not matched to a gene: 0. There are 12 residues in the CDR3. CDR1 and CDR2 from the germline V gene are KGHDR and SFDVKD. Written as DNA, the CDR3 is TGTGCCACCAGTGATTGGACAGGGGAAGCTTTCTTT. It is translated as CATSDWTGEAFF.

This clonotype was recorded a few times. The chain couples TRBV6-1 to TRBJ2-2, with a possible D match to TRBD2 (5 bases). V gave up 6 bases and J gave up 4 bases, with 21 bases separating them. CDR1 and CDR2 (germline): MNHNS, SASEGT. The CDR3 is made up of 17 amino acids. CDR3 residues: CASRLLEGGSGTGELFF. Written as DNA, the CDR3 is TGTGCCAGCAGACTCTTAGAGGGCGGCAGTGGCACCGGGGAGCTGTTTTTT.

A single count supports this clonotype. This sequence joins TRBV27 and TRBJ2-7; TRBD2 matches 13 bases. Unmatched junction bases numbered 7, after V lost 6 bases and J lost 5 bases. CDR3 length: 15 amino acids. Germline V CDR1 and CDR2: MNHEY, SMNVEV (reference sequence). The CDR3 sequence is CASRVSGTSGDEQYF. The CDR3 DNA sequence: TGTGCCAGCAGAGTTTCTGGGACTAGCGGGGACGAGCAGTACTTC.

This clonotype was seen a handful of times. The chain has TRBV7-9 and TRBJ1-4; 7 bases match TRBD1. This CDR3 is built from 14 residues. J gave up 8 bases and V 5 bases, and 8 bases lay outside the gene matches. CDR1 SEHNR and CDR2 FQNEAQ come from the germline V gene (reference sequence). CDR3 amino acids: CASSERQGGEKLFF. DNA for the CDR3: TGTGCCAGCAGCGAAAGACAGGGAGGGGAAAAACTGTTTTTT.